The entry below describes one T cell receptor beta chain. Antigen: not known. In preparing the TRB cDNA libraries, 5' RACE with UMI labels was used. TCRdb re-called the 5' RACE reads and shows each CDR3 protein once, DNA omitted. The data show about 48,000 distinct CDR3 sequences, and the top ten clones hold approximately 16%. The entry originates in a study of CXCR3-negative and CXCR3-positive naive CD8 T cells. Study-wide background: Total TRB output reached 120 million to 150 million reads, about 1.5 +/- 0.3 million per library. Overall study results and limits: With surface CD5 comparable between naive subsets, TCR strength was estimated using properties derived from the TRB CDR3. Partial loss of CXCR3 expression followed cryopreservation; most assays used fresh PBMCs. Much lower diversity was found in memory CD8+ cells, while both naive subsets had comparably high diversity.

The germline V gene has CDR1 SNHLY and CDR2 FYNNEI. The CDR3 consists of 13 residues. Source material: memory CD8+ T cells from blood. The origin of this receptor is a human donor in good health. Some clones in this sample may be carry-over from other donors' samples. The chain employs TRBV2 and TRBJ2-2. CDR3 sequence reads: CASYRSGTGELFF.